This T cell receptor beta chain was sequenced for a study of cytomegalovirus exposure and HLA in healthy donors. Points on this clone: Antigen unknown.

The PCR employed 60 Vbeta primers together with 13 Jbeta primers. The method was immunoSEQ multiplex PCR; TCRdb's version includes in-frame clones alone and lacks a portion of them. Its table records around 130,000 clones. Overall study results and limits: As a later analysis revealed, most CMV-associated TCR beta chains appeared HLA-restricted.

Trimming took off 2 bases at V and 1 base at J, with 11 bases between the two ends. This CDR3 has 15 residues. CDR1 and CDR2 from the germline V gene are SGHTA and FQGNSA. Sequenced sample: PBMCs. V is TRBV7-2 and J is TRBJ1-1, with D maybe TRBD1 (5 bases). The clonotype originates from a middle-aged woman in good health and CMV-seronegative. CDR3 bases: TGTGCCAGCAGCTTATTACAGGTCCCGAACACTGAAGCTTTCTTT. Its translation: CASSLLQVPNTEAFF. Full variable domain (outside the CDR3, taken from reference TRBV7-2 and TRBJ1-1): GAGVSQSPSNKVTEKGKDVELRCDPISGHTALYWYRQSLGQGLEFLIYFQGNSAPDKSGLPSDRFSAERTGGSVSTLTIQRTQQEDSAVYLCASSLLQVPNTEAFFGQGTRLTVV.